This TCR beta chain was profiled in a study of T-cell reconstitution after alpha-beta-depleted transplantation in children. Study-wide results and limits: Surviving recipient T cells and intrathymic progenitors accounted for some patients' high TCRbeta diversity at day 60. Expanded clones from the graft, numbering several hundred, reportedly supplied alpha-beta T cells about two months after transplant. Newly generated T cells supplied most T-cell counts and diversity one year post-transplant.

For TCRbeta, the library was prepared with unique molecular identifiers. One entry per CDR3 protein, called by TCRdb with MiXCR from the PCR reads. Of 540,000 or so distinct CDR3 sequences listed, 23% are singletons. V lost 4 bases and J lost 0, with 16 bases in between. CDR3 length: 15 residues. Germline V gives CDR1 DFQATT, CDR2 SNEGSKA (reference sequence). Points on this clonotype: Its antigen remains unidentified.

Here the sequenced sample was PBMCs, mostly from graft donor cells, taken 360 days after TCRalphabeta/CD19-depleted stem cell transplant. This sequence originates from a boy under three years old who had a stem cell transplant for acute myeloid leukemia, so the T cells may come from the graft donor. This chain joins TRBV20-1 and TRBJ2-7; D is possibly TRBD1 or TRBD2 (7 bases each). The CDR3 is CSATPGGGGSYEQYF. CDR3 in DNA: TGCAGTGCTACCCCAGGGGGGGGCGGCTCCTACGAGCAGTACTTC.